This is a list of T cell receptor beta chains from one sample in a study of blood T cell repertoires in COVID-19. Some clones are missing from TCRdb's copy, which holds only in-frame ones; the method was immunoSEQ multiplex PCR. The sample has about 210,000 clones, roughly 91% seen once; the top ten hold roughly 7.2%. Sequenced input: PBMCs or T cells enriched from blood (not recorded which). The receptors originated from a man aged 25-45 years in a cohort exposed to, infected with or recovered from COVID-19 (not recorded which). Each CDR3 is given with its conserved first and last residue. The D gene is left open where the match is weak. Not every row has a clone size; where given, it reads once, few, many or a size class.

J,V,size,D,CDR3,DNA
TRBJ1-5,TRBV28,.,.,CASSFPVSNQPQHF,TGTGCCAGCAGTTTCCCTGTTAGCAATCAGCCCCAGCATTTT
TRBJ1-4,TRBV6-4,.,.,CASSDSEVRTSEKLFF,TGTGCCAGCAGTGACTCAGAAGTTCGGACATCTGAAAAACTGTTTTTT
TRBJ1-2,TRBV28,.,TRBD1,CASSGSPGTGKDGYTF,TGTGCCAGCAGTGGATCCCCCGGGACAGGGAAAGACGGCTACACCTTC
TRBJ2-1,TRBV20-1,once,.,CSARPYNEQFF,TGCAGTGCTAGACCATACAATGAGCAGTTCTTC
TRBJ1-2,TRBV6-5,.,.,CASSYRTPLQADGYTF,TGTGCCAGCAGTTACAGAACCCCTCTACAGGCGGATGGCTACACCTTC
TRBJ1-4,TRBV13,.,.,CASSLVRQLREKLFF,TGTGCCAGCAGCTTAGTGAGACAGCTACGGGAAAAACTGTTTTTT
TRBJ1-4,TRBV28,.,.,CASSFRRGADEKLFF,TGTGCCAGCAGTTTCAGGAGGGGAGCGGACGAAAAACTGTTTTTT
TRBJ2-3,TRBV7-2,.,TRBD2,CASSSSGGNTQYF,TGTGCCAGCAGCTCTAGCGGGGGAAATACGCAGTATTTT
TRBJ2-6,TRBV5-1,many,.,CASSWESGVGANVLTF,TGCGCCAGCAGCTGGGAATCAGGGGTCGGGGCCAACGTCCTGACTTTC
TRBJ2-5,TRBV13,once,TRBD2,CASSSREGGVRETQYF,TGTGCCAGCAGCTCCCGGGAGGGAGGGGTCCGGGAGACCCAGTACTTC
TRBJ1-1,TRBV27,.,.,CASSLGGYSPGTEAFF,TGTGCCAGCAGTTTAGGGGGCTACTCCCCAGGAACTGAAGCTTTCTTT
TRBJ2-6,TRBV19,.,.,CATQWRAKSNSGANVLTF,TGTGCCACCCAATGGCGGGCAAAATCTAACTCTGGGGCCAACGTCCTGACTTTC
TRBJ2-1,TRBV7-2,.,TRBD2,CASSRTRGGRISEDEQFF,TGTGCCAGCAGCAGGACCCGGGGAGGGAGGATCTCGGAGGATGAGCAGTTCTTC
TRBJ1-1,TRBV5-6,.,.,CASSARDSIMNTEAFF,TGTGCCAGCAGCGCCCGGGACTCAATCATGAACACTGAAGCTTTCTTT
TRBJ1-3,TRBV7-3,.,TRBD1,CASSSGQGHSGNTIYF,TGTGCCAGCAGCTCCGGACAGGGGCACTCTGGAAACACCATATATTTT
TRBJ2-7,TRBV28,.,.,CASSPTVYEQYF,TGTGCCAGCAGCCCTACGGTTTACGAGCAGTACTTC
TRBJ2-7,TRBV7-2,once,TRBD2,CASSTSGRASHEQYF,TGTGCCAGCAGCACTAGCGGGAGGGCCTCCCACGAGCAGTACTTC
TRBJ2-2,TRBV5-6,.,TRBD2,CASSLGLAFTGELFF,TGTGCCAGCAGCTTGGGACTAGCTTTCACCGGGGAGCTGTTTTTT
TRBJ2-7,TRBV5-1,.,.,CASSSRLAPPYEQYF,TGCGCCAGCAGCTCCCGTCTGGCTCCCCCCTACGAGCAGTACTTC
TRBJ2-2,TRBV6-4,.,.,CASSDSQGNTGELFF,TGTGCCAGCAGTGACTCTCAGGGGAACACCGGGGAGCTGTTTTTT
TRBJ2-1,TRBV10-3,.,TRBD2,CATSGTSDEQFF,TGTGCCACCTCCGGGACTAGCGATGAGCAGTTCTTC
TRBJ2-5,TRBV15,.,TRBD2,CATSRVASSGRAKTQYF,TGTGCCACCAGCAGAGTTGCTTCAAGCGGGAGGGCCAAGACCCAGTACTTC
TRBJ1-4,TRBV7-9,.,.,CASDQGRGEKLFF,TGTGCCAGTGATCAGGGGCGCGGTGAAAAACTGTTTTTT
TRBJ1-1,TRBV15,.,.,CATSGSRRDTEAFF,TGTGCCACCAGCGGCTCCAGGAGGGACACTGAAGCTTTCTTT
TRBJ2-1,TRBV21-1,once,.,CASSSRTQRRYNEQFF,TGTGCCAGCAGCTCCCGAACGCAGAGGCGATACAATGAGCAGTTCTTC
TRBJ2-1,TRBV9,once,.,CASSVGFRASGYEQFF,TGTGCCAGCAGCGTAGGATTTCGGGCAAGCGGGTATGAGCAGTTCTTC
TRBJ1-4,TRBV6-5,.,TRBD1,CASSSNRDRAEKLFF,TGTGCCAGCAGTTCTAACCGGGACAGGGCTGAAAAACTGTTTTTT
TRBJ1-1,TRBV9,.,.,CASSVATQGEAFF,TGTGCCAGCAGCGTAGCTACGCAGGGTGAAGCTTTCTTT
TRBJ1-2,TRBV28,few,.,CASSWGTEYGYTF,TGTGCCAGCAGTTGGGGGACTGAATATGGCTACACCTTC
TRBJ1-5,TRBV3-1/TRBV3-2,.,.,CASSQAFAGEGYSNQPQHF,TGTGCCAGCAGCCAAGCGTTCGCAGGAGAGGGATATAGCAATCAGCCCCAGCATTTT
TRBJ1-5,TRBV20-1,.,.,CSASRSNQPQHF,TGCAGTGCTAGTCGGAGCAATCAGCCCCAGCATTTT
TRBJ2-7,TRBV11-2,.,TRBD2,CASSTRTSGRFEQYF,TGTGCCAGCAGCACGCGGACTAGCGGGAGATTTGAGCAGTACTTC
TRBJ2-3,TRBV7-8,.,.,CASSVTGQVGTDTQYF,TGTGCCAGCAGCGTAACAGGGCAGGTGGGCACAGATACGCAGTATTTT
TRBJ2-1,TRBV6-2/TRBV6-3,.,TRBD2,CASSPSRKRGLYNEQFF,TGTGCCAGCAGCCCCTCGAGAAAGCGGGGCCTCTACAATGAGCAGTTCTTC
TRBJ1-1,TRBV20-1,.,.,CSARDYTEAFF,TGCAGTGCTAGAGATTATACTGAAGCTTTCTTT
TRBJ2-1,TRBV7-2,many,TRBD2,CASSLVAGANEQFF,TGTGCCAGCAGCTTAGTAGCGGGAGCTAATGAGCAGTTCTTC
TRBJ1-2,TRBV7-2,.,TRBD1,CASSLTGTNYGYTF,TGTGCCAGCAGCTTGACAGGGACTAACTATGGCTACACCTTC
TRBJ1-3,TRBV12-3/TRBV12-4,once,TRBD1,CASIRGSGNTIYF,TGTGCCAGCATCAGGGGGTCTGGAAACACCATATATTTT